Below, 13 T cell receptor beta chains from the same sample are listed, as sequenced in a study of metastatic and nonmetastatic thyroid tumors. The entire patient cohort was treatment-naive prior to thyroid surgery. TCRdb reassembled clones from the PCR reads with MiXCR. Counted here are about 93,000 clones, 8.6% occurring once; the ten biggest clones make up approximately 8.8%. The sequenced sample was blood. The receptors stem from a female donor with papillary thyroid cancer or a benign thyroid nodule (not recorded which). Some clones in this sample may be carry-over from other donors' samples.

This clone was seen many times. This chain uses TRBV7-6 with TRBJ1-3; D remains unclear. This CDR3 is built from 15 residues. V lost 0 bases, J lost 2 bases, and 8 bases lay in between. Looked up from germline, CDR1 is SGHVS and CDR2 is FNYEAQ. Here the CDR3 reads CASSLAGLAGNTIYF. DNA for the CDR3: TGTGCCAGCAGCTTAGCAGGGCTAGCTGGAAACACCATATATTTT. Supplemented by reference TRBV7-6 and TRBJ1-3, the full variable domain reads GAGVSQSPRYKVTKRGQDVALRCDPISGHVSLYWYRQALGQGPEFLTYFNYEAQQDKSGLPNDRFSAERPEGSISTLTIQRTEQRDSAMYRCASSLAGLAGNTIYFGEGSWLTVV.

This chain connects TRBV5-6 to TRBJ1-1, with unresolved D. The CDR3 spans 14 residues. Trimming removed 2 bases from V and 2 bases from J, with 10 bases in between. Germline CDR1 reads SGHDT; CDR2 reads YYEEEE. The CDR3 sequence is CASSFRGGNTEAFF. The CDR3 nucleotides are TGTGCCAGCAGCTTTCGGGGTGGAAACACTGAAGCTTTCTTT.

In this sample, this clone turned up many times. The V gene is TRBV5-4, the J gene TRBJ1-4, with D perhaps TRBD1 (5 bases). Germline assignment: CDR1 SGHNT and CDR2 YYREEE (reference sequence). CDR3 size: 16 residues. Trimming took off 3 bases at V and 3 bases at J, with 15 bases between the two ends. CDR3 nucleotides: TGTGCCAGCAGCTCGGAGGGGCGGGGAGCTAATGAAAAACTGTTTTTT. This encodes CASSSEGRGANEKLFF.

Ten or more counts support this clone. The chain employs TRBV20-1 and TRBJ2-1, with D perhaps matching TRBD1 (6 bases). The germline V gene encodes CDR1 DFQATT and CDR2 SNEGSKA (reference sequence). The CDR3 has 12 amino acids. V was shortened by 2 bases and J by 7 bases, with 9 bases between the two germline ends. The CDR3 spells CSARIQGNEQFF. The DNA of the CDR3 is TGCAGTGCTAGAATCCAGGGGAATGAGCAGTTCTTC.

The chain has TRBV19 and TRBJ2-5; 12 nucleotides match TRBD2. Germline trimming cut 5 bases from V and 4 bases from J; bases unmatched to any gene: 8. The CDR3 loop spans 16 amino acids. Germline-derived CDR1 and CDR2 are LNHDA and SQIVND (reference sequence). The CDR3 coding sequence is TGTGCCAGTAGTCCCACTAGCGGGGGGCGGCGAGAGACCCAGTACTTC. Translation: CASSPTSGGRRETQYF.

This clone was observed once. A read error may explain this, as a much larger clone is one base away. CDR3 residues: CVSSETGRVRTGELFF. CDR3 in DNA: TGTGTCAGCAGCGAAACAGGGAGAGTTAGGACCGGGGAGCTGTTTTTT. The V gene is TRBV7-6, the J gene TRBJ2-2; D is possibly TRBD1 (6 bases). Germline V gene data show CDR1 as SGHVS and CDR2 as FNYEAQ. The CDR3 sequence is 16 residues long.

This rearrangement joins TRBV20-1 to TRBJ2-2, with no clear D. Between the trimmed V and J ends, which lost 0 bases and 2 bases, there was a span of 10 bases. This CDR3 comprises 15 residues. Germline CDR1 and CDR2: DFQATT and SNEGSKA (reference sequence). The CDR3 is CSARDDGFNTGELFF. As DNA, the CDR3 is TGCAGTGCTAGAGATGACGGGTTCAACACCGGGGAGCTGTTTTTT.

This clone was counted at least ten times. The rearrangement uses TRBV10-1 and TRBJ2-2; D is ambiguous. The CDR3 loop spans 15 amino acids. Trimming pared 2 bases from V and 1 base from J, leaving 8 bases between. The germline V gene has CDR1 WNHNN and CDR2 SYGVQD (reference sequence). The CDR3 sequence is CASSERQMNTGELFF. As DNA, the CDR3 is TGCGCCAGCAGTGAGAGGCAAATGAACACCGGGGAGCTGTTTTTT.

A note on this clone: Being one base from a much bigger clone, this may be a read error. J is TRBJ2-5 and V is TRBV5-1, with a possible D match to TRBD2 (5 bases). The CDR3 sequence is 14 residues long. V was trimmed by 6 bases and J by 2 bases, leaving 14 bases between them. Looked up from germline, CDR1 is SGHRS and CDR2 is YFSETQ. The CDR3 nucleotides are TGCGCCAGCATCGCCCAAAGCGGACAAGAGACCCAGTACTTC. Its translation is CASIAQSGQETQYF.

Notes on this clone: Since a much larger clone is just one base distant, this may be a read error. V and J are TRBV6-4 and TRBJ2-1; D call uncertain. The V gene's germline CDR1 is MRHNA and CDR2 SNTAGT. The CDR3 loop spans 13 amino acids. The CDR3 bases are TGTGCCAGCAGTCGTAACAGCTACAATGATCAGTTCTTC. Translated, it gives CASSRNSYNDQFF.

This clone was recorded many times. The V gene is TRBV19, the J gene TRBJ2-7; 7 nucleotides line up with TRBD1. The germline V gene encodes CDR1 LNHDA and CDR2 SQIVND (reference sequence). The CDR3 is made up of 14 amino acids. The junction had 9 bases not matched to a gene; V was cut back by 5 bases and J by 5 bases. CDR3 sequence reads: CASSGPGTEDEQYF. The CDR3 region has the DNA TGTGCCAGTAGTGGACCCGGGACAGAAGACGAGCAGTACTTC. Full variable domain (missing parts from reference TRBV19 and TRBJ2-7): DGGITQSPKYLFRKEGQNVTLSCEQNLNHDAMYWYRQDPGQGLRLIYYSQIVNDFQKGDIAEGYSVSREKKESFPLTVTSAQKNPTAFYLCASSGPGTEDEQYFGPGTRLTVT.

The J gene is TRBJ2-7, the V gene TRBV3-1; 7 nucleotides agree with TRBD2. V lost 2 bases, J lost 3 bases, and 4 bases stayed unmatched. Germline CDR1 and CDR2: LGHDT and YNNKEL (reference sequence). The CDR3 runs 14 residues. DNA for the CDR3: TGTGCCAGCAGCCAATGGGGGGAGGGCTACGAGCAGTACTTC. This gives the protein CASSQWGEGYEQYF.

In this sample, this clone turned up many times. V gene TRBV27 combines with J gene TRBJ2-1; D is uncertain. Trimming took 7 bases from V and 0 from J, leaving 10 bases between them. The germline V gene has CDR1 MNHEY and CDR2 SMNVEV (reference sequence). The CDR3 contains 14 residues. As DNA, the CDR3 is TGTGCCAGCACCCTCTCTAACTCCTACAATGAGCAGTTCTTC. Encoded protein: CASTLSNSYNEQFF.